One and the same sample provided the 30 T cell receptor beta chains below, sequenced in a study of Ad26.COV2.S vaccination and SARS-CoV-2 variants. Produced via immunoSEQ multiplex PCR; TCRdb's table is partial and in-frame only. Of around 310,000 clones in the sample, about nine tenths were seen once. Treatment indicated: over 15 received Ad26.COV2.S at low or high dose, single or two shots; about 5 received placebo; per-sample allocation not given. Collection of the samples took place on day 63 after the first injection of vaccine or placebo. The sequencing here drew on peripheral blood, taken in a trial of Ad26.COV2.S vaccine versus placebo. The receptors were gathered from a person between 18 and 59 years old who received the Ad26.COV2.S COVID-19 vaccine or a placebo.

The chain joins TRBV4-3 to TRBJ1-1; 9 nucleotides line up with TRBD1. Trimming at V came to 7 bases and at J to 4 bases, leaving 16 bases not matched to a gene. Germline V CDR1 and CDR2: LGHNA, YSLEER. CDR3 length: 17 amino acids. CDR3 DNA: TGCGCCAGCACCAGATGGACAGGGGCTAACCAGGGCACTGAAGCTTTCTTT. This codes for CASTRWTGANQGTEAFF.

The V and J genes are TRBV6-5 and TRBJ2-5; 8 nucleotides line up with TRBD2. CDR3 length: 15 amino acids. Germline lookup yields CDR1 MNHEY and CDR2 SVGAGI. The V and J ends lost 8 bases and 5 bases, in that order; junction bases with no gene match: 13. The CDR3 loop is CASDRASGYLETQYF. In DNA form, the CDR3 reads TGTGCCAGCGATAGGGCTAGCGGGTATTTGGAGACCCAGTACTTC.

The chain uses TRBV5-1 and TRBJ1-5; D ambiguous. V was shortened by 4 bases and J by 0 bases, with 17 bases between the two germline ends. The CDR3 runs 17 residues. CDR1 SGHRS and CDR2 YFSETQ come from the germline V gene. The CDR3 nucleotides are TGCGCCAGCAGCCCCTCTGGGTGGGCAGATAGCAATCAGCCCCAGCATTTT. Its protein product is CASSPSGWADSNQPQHF.

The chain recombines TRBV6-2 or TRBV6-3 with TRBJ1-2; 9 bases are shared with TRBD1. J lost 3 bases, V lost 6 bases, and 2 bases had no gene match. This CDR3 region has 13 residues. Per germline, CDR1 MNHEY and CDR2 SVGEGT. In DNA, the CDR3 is TGTGCCAGCAGCCGACAGGGGGACTATGGCTACACCTTC. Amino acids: CASSRQGDYGYTF.

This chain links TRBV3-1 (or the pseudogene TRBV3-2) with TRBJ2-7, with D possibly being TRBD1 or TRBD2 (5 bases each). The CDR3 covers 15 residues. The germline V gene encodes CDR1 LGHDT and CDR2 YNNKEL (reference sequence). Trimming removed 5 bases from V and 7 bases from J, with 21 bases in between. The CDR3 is CASSSPLRGAFEQYF. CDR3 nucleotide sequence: TGTGCCAGCAGCTCTCCTCTGAGGGGTGCCTTTGAGCAGTACTTC.

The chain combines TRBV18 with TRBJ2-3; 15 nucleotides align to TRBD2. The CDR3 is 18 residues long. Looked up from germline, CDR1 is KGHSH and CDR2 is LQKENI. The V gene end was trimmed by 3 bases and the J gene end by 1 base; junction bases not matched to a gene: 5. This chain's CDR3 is CASSPTGLAGGGTDTQYF. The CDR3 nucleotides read TGTGCCAGCTCACCGACGGGACTAGCGGGGGGAGGCACAGATACGCAGTATTTT.

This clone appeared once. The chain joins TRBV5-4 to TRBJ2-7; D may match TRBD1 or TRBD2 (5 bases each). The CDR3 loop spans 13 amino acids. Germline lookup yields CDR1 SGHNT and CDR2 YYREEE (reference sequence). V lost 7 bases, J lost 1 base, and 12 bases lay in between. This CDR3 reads CASWRQGSYEQYF. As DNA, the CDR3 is TGTGCCAGCTGGAGGCAGGGATCCTACGAGCAGTACTTC.

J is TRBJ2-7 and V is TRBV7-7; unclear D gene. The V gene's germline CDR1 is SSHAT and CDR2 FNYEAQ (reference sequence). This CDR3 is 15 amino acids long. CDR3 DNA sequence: TGTGCCAGCACCTTACTAAGGGTGTCGGCCTACGAGCAGTACGTC. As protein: CASTLLRVSAYEQYV.

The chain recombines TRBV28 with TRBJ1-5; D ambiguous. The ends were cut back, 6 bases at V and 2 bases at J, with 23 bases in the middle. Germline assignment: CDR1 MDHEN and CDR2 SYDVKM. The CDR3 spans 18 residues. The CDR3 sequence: CASSRRIGIVVGNQPQHF. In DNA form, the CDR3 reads TGTGCCAGCAGCCGAAGGATAGGGATAGTTGTAGGCAATCAGCCCCAGCATTTT.

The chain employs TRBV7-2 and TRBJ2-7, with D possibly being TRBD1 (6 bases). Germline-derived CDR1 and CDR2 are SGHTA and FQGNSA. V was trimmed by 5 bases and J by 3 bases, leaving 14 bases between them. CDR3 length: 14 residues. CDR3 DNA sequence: TGTGCCAGCAGCCCTAGGGCGGACAGCTACGAGCAGTACGTC. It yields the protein CASSPRADSYEQYV.

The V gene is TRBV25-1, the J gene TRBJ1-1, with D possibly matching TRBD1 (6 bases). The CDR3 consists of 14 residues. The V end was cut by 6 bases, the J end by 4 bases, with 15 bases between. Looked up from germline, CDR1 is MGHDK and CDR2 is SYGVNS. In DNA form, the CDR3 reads TGTGCCAGCAGACAGTTTACAGGGACCACTGAAGCTTTCTTT. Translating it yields CASRQFTGTTEAFF.

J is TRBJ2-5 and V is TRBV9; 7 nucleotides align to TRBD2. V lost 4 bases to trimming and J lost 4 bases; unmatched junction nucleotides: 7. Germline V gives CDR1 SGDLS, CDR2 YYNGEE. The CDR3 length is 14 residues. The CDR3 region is CASSTFGGIETQYF. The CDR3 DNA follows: TGTGCCAGCAGCACCTTCGGGGGGATAGAGACCCAGTACTTC.

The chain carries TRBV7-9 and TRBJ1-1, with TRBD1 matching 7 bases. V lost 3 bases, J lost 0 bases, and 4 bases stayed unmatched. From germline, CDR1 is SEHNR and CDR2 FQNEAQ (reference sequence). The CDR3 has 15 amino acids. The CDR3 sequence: CASSFGTAMNTEAFF. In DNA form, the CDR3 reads TGTGCCAGCAGCTTTGGGACAGCCATGAACACTGAAGCTTTCTTT.

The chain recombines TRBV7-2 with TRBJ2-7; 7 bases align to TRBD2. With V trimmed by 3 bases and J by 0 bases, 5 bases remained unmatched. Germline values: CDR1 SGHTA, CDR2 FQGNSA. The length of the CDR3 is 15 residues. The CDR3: CASSFTRGSSYEQYF. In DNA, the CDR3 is TGTGCCAGCAGCTTCACGCGGGGGAGCTCCTACGAGCAGTACTTC.

CDR3 nucleotide sequence: TGTGCCAGCAGCTTGGATTGGACAGGGGGCGGCTATGGCTACACCTTC. Protein: CASSLDWTGGGYGYTF. This sequence joins TRBV5-6 and TRBJ1-2, with 11 bases fitting TRBD1. CDR3 length equals 16 residues. Germline values: CDR1 SGHDT, CDR2 YYEEEE. V lost 0 bases to trimming and J lost 4 bases; unmatched junction nucleotides: 5.

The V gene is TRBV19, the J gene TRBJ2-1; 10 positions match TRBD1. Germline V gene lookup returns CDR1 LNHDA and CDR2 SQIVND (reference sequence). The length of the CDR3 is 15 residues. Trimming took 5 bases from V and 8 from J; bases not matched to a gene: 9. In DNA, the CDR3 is TGTGCCAGTAGTGACAGACAGGGGGCCAGGTATGAGCAGTTCTTC. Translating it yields CASSDRQGARYEQFF.

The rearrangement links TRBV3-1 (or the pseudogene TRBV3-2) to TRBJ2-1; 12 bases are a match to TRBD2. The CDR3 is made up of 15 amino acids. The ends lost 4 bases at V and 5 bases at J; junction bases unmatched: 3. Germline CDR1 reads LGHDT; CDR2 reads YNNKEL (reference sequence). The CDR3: CASSLGLAGHNEQFF. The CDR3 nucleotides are TGTGCCAGCAGCCTAGGACTAGCGGGGCACAATGAGCAGTTCTTC.

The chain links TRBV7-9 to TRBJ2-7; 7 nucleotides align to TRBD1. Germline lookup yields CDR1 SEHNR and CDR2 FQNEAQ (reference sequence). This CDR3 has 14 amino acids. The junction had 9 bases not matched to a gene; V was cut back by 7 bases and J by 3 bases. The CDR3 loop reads CASIPLQGVYEQYF. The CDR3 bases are TGTGCCAGCATCCCTCTGCAGGGGGTCTACGAGCAGTACTTC. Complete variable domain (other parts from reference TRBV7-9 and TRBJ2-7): DTGVSQNPRHKITKRGQNVTFRCDPISEHNRLYWYRQTLGQGPEFLTYFQNEAQLEKSRLLSDRFSAERPKGSFSTLEIQRTEQGDSAMYLCASIPLQGVYEQYFGPGTRLTVT.

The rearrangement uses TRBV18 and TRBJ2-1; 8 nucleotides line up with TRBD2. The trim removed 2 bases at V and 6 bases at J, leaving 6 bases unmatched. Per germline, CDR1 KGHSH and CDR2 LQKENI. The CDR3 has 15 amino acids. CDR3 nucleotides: TGTGCCAGCTCACCAACCGGGGGGGCCCCCAATGAGCAGTTCTTC. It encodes CASSPTGGAPNEQFF.

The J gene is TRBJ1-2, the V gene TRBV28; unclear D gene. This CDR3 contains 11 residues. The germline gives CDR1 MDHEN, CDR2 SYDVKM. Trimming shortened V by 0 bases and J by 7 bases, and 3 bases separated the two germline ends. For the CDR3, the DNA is TGTGCCAGCAGTTTATGGAGTGGCTACACCTTC. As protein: CASSLWSGYTF.

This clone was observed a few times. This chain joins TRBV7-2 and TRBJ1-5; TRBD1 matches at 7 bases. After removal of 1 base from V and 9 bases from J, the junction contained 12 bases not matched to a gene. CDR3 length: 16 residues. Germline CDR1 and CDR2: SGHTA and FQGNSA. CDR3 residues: CASSLGDRALGWPQHF. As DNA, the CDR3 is TGTGCCAGCAGCTTAGGAGACAGGGCGCTAGGGTGGCCCCAGCATTTT.

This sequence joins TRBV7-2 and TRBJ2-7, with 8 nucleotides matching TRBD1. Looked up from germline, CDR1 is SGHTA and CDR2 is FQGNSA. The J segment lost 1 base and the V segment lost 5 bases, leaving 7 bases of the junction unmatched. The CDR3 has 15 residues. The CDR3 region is CASSPQGAESYEQYF. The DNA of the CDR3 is TGTGCCAGCAGCCCCCAGGGGGCGGAATCCTACGAGCAGTACTTC.

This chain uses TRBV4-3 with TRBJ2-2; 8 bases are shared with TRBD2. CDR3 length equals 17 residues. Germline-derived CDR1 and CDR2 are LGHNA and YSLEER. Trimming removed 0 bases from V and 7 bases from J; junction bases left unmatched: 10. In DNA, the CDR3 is TGCGCCAGCAGCCAAGACCTAAAGCGGGAGAGGGACGGGGAGCTGTTTTTT. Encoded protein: CASSQDLKRERDGELFF.

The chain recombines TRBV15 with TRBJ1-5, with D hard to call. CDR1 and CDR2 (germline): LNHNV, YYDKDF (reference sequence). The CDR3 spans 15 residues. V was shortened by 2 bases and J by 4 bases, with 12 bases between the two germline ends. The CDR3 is CATSRTVRDNQPQHF. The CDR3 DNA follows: TGTGCCACCAGCAGAACTGTTAGGGATAATCAGCCCCAGCATTTT.

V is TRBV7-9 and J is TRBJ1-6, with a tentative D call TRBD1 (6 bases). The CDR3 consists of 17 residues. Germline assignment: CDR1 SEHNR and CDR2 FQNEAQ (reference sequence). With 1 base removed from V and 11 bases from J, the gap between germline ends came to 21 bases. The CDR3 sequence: CASSLVVGAAGVAPLHF. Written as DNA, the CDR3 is TGTGCCAGCAGCTTAGTGGTGGGGGCGGCAGGGGTTGCACCCCTCCACTTT.

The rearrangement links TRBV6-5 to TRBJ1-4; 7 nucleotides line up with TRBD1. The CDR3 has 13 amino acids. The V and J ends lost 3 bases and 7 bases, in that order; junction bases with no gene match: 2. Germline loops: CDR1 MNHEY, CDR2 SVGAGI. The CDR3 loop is CASSYQGGEKLFF. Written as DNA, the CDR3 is TGTGCCAGCAGTTATCAGGGGGGTGAAAAACTGTTTTTT.

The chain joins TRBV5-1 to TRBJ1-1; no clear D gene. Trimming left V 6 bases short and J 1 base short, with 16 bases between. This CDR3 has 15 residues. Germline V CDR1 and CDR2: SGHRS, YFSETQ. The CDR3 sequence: CASIKHPDGNTEAFF. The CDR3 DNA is TGCGCCAGCATCAAACACCCCGACGGGAACACTGAAGCTTTCTTT.

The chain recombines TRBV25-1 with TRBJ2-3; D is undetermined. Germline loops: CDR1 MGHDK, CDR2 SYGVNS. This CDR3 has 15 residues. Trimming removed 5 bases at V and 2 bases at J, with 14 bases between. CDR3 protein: CASSTHTYNTDTQYF. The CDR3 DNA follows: TGTGCCAGCAGTACCCATACATACAACACAGATACGCAGTATTTT.

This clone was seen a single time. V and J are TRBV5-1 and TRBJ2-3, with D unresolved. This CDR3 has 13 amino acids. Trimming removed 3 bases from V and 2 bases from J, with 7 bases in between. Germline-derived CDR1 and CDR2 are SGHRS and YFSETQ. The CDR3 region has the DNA TGCGCCAGCAGCTCCTATCTCACAGATACGCAGTATTTT. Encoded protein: CASSSYLTDTQYF.

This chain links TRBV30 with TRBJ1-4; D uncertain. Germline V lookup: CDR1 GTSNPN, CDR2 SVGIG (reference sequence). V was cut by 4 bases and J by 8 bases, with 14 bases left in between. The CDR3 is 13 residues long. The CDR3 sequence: CAWKFNGGEKLFF. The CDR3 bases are TGTGCCTGGAAATTCAACGGAGGGGAAAAACTGTTTTTT.